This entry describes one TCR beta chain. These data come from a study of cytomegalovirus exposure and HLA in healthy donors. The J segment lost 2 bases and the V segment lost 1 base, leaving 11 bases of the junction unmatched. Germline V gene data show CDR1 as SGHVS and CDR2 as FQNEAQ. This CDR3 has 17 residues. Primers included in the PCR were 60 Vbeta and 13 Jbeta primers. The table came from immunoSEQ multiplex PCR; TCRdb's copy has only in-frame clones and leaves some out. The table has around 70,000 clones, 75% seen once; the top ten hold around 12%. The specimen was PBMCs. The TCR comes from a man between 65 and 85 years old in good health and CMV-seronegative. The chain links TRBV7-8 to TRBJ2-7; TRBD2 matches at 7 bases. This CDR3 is CASSLVLSGKDTYEQYF. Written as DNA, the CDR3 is TGTGCCAGCAGCTTAGTTTTAAGCGGGAAAGATACCTACGAGCAGTACTTC.